A selection of T cell receptor beta chains follows, all from one sample in a study of blood T cell repertoires in COVID-19. Assay used: immunoSEQ multiplex PCR; TCRdb lists only in-frame clones, some missing. The data contain tens of thousands of clones, under 95% of them seen just once; the ten biggest clones take up approximately 5%. The sequenced material came from peripheral blood. Receptors were obtained from a human donor in a cohort sampled during active COVID-19. The CDR3 runs from the conserved cysteine through the conserved F or W.

V gene | CDR3 protein
TRBV30 | CAWSVSQFNEQFF
TRBV7-2 | CASSFGRGVLTDTQYF
TRBV2 | CAARRDRREQYF
TRBV9 | CASSVAGGGSQETQYF
TRBV5-1 | CASREGGQVNTGELFF
TRBV5-1 | CASSPFLAGGRNEQFF
TRBV10-3 | CAISQGPEQYF
TRBV4-1 | CASSLVSTHEAFF
TRBV10-2 | CASSDREWEQYF
TRBV7-9 | CASSLGQGSYNEQFF
TRBV11-2 | CASSLVTGGGRYGYTF
TRBV6-5 | CASSMNRGSYGYTF
TRBV5-1 | CASPTRQGYQPQHF
TRBV15 | CATSFDKTYEQYF
TRBV5-4 | CASGTGGGSPLHF
TRBV7-3 | CASSPDQTGVNGYTF
TRBV6-2/TRBV6-3 | CASSYSGGVEAFF
TRBV6-5 | CASNPSGEGGIQYF
TRBV12-3/TRBV12-4 | CASSTGDSEQYF
TRBV7-2 | CASSPFPSGGTDTQYF
TRBV7-2 | CASSWGQGEYGYTF
TRBV9 | CASSPGPGETQYF
TRBV5-1 | CASSLGTGMNNSPLHF
TRBV6-5 | CASSLGAGTDTQYF
TRBV6-5 | CASSYAWTGDNTEAFF
TRBV7-3 | CASSPRGDHSNQPQHF